What follows are 12 T cell receptor beta chains derived from one specimen sequenced in a study of T cells in Graves' hyperthyroidism and ophthalmopathy. Amplified TCR beta CDR3 regions derived from RNA transcripts. With the HTBI primer set, the TCR CDR3 went through a first round of RT-PCR. From the multiplex PCR reads, TCRdb called clonotypes with MiXCR, one entry per CDR3 protein. Found here are approximately 400,000 distinct CDR3 sequences, less than 20% of them singletons; the top ten hold 25% to 35%. Sample: blood. These receptors came from a woman younger than 30 with Graves' hyperthyroidism that later progressed to Graves' ophthalmopathy.

This clonotype was observed at least ten times. The chain links TRBV3-1 to TRBJ2-7; 8 bases match TRBD2. The V gene end was trimmed by 1 base and the J gene end by 6 bases; junction bases not matched to a gene: 5. The CDR3 covers 14 residues. Looked up from germline, CDR1 is LGHDT and CDR2 is YNNKEL (reference sequence). The CDR3 spells CASSQGAGEGEQYF. CDR3 DNA: TGTGCCAGCAGCCAAGGAGCGGGAGAGGGCGAGCAGTACTTC.

This clonotype was seen a few times. V and J are TRBV10-2 and TRBJ2-5; perhaps TRBD1 as D (6 bases). Germline assignment: CDR1 WSHSY and CDR2 SAAADI. Trimming took off 2 bases at V and 5 bases at J, with 15 bases between the two ends. CDR3 length: 15 amino acids. In nucleotides, the CDR3 is TGCGCCAGCAGTGAGAATACCGCAGGGGAGGAGACCCAGTACTTC. Translation gives CASSENTAGEETQYF.

The sample holds many counts of this clonotype. The chain has TRBV7-2 and TRBJ2-3; 7 bases fit TRBD2. This CDR3 comprises 17 residues. CDR1 SGHTA and CDR2 FQGNSA come from the germline V gene. V lost 1 base and J lost 2; bases outside the gene matches: 9. The CDR3 sequence is CASSLGMAGVVTDTQYF. The CDR3 bases are TGTGCCAGCAGCTTAGGGATGGCGGGAGTAGTCACAGATACGCAGTATTTT. The whole variable domain, remainder taken from reference TRBV7-2 and TRBJ2-3, is GAGVSQSPSNKVTEKGKDVELRCDPISGHTALYWYRQSLGQGLEFLIYFQGNSAPDKSGLPSDRFSAERTGGSVSTLTIQRTQQEDSAVYLCASSLGMAGVVTDTQYFGPGTRLTVL.

This chain uses TRBV9 with TRBJ1-6; tentatively, D is TRBD1 (5 bases). Germline V lookup: CDR1 SGDLS, CDR2 YYNGEE. Trimming took off 3 bases at V and 9 bases at J, with 10 bases between the two ends. The CDR3 length is 13 residues. Here the CDR3 DNA reads TGTGCCAGCAGCGCCGGGGGGACTTCACCCCTCCACTTT. Amino acid sequence: CASSAGGTSPLHF.

This clonotype was counted between two and nine times. This sequence joins TRBV11-2 and TRBJ2-7; possibly TRBD1 for D (5 bases). In germline, CDR1 is SGHAT, CDR2 FQNNGV. Trimming took 0 bases from V and 8 from J, leaving 8 bases between them. The CDR3 totals 12 residues. CDR3 protein: CASSLEGQKQYF. CDR3 DNA sequence: TGTGCCAGCAGCTTAGAGGGGCAGAAGCAGTACTTC.

This clonotype was detected ten times or more. This chain joins TRBV11-2 and TRBJ2-1; no firm D call. V was trimmed by 2 bases and J by 2 bases, leaving 13 bases between them. This CDR3 is 16 amino acids long. From germline, CDR1 is SGHAT and CDR2 FQNNGV. Written as DNA, the CDR3 is TGTGCCAGCAGCTTATTTTTAGGGTCCACCTACAATGAGCAGTTCTTC. Protein sequence: CASSLFLGSTYNEQFF.

On this clonotype itself: A much larger clone lies a single base off, so this may be a read error. J is TRBJ1-6 and V is TRBV16; 10 nucleotides match TRBD1. The CDR3 extends over 17 amino acids. The germline V gene encodes CDR1 KGHSY and CDR2 FQNENV. CDR3 nucleotide sequence: TGTGCCAGCAGCCAATTACTCGGGACAGGGGATACTTCACCCCCCCACTTT. This encodes CASSQLLGTGDTSPPHF.

This clonotype has a count of ten or more. The chain carries TRBV6-6 and TRBJ2-1; maybe TRBD2 (6 bases). The CDR3 contains 23 residues. Looked up from germline, CDR1 is MNHNY and CDR2 is SVGAGI (reference sequence). Deletions cut 2 bases from V and 4 bases from J, with 36 bases between. The CDR3 sequence: CASSYPRTDREYGGRGLYNEQFF. As DNA, the CDR3 is TGTGCCAGCAGTTACCCCCGTACGGACCGGGAGTATGGCGGGCGTGGCCTGTACAATGAGCAGTTCTTC.

This clonotype came up a few times. The chain recombines TRBV25-1 with TRBJ2-7, with 9 bases lining up with TRBD2. J gave up 4 bases and V 3 bases, and 13 bases lay outside the gene matches. This CDR3 spans 17 amino acids. CDR1 and CDR2 (germline): MGHDK, SYGVNS. The CDR3 region is CASSDIRASGALYEQYF. CDR3 nucleotides: TGTGCCAGCAGTGATATCCGGGCTAGCGGGGCCCTGTACGAGCAGTACTTC.

This clonotype was detected a few times. This may arise from a read error, as a much more abundant clone is one base away. The V gene is TRBV7-2, the J gene TRBJ1-5; 8 nucleotides line up with TRBD1. Germline CDR1 and CDR2: SGHTA and FQGNSA. CDR3 length equals 16 residues. CDR3 residues: CASSLTAGTGRQPLHF. In DNA form, the CDR3 reads TGTGCCAGCAGCTTAACTGCCGGGACAGGCAGACAGCCCCTGCATTTT. Based on the CDR3 plus reference TRBV7-2 and TRBJ1-5, the full variable domain is GAGVSQSPSNKVTEKGKDVELRCDPISGHTALYWYRQSLGQGLEFLIYFQGNSAPDKSGLPSDRFSAERTGGSVSTLTIQRTQQEDSAVYLCASSLTAGTGRQPLHFGDGTRLSIL.

This clonotype was found many times. The chain uses TRBV9 and TRBJ2-1; 10 bases fit TRBD1. Trimming at V came to 4 bases and at J to 2 bases, leaving 3 bases not matched to a gene. The CDR3 runs to 15 residues. Per germline, CDR1 SGDLS and CDR2 YYNGEE. Here the CDR3 DNA reads TGTGCCAGCAGCCCAGGGACAGGGGCCTACAATGAGCAGTTCTTC. It translates to CASSPGTGAYNEQFF.

This clonotype was detected many times. The DNA for the CDR3 is TGTGCCAGCAGTTACTCGACAGGGGGCGCATCAACTGGGGAGCTGTTTTTT. This translates into CASSYSTGGASTGELFF. This chain connects TRBV6-5 to TRBJ2-2, with 10 bases aligning to TRBD1. Germline V gene sequence: CDR1 MNHEY, CDR2 SVGAGI. The J segment lost 8 bases and the V segment lost 0 bases, leaving 9 bases of the junction unmatched. This CDR3 contains 17 residues.